This TCR beta chain was sequenced during a study of shared clonotypes between healthy human individuals. The table lists this clone with a few counts. Its antigen is currently unknown. Researchers ran the assay at a deep level. Sequencing was performed with immunoSEQ multiplex PCR; in TCRdb, only in-frame clones are kept and a portion is missing. The data contain some 2,000,000 clones, almost 96% of them seen just once; the ten biggest clones take up 0.13%. Study-wide findings and caveats: Estimated richness was generally greater in naive than memory subsets.

Trimming removed 4 bases at V and 2 bases at J, with 10 bases between. Per the germline V gene, CDR1 is SGDLS and CDR2 is YYNGEE. This CDR3 comprises 14 residues. The TCR was taken from a man aged 18 to 30 in good health. Material: naive CD4+ T cells sorted from blood. Regarding subset: CD45RA+ positively selected. The chain is built from TRBV9 and TRBJ1-5; D may be TRBD1 (6 bases). The CDR3 reads CASSSRGGNQPQHF. Here the CDR3 DNA reads TGTGCCAGCAGCTCCAGGGGTGGCAATCAGCCCCAGCATTTT.